This TCR beta chain was recorded in a study of blood T cell repertoires in COVID-19 (dated by TCRdb to 2018 to 2020). With regard to the full study: Collaborator samples came from the United States, Italy and Spain and covered acute and convalescent phases of COVID-19. Where available, HLA class I and class II types were obtained from metadata supplied by the sample provider rather than from assay-based typing. Samples came from the ongoing ImmuneRACE study (first 160 participants) plus 1,254 subjects from 6 global collaborators. Subjects who had been exposed to COVID-19, were actively infected with it, or had recovered from it provided the deeply sampled blood TCRbeta repertoires that made up the dataset. The material from the prospective study consisted of cDNA or gDNA derived from T cells, B-cell-depleted T cells, or PBMCs. The repertoires were released in a freely available public database intended as a resource for research on the immune response to SARS-CoV-2. A de-identified subject ID, COVID-19 status, age in years and sex were almost always included in the sample metadata.

From a lookup of the germline V gene, CDR1 and CDR2 are MRHNA and SNTAGT. V loses 3 bases at its end and J loses 5 bases; junction bases beyond the gene matches: 4. From cysteine to phenylalanine, the CDR3 is 14 amino acids long. This entry keeps only the CDR3 DNA: 42 bases, framed from base 1. Here is what the overall study found, with its caveats: How much clinical and demographic metadata was included differed by source and by participant, and the metadata was provided uncurated.

The immunoSEQ Assay, a bias-controlled multiplex PCR, was used to amplify TCRbeta CDR3 regions from genomic DNA. For the original study's pipeline: Nucleated cell counts per sample were estimated from amplification of reference gene primers within the assay. To quantify the absolute abundance of each unique TCRbeta CDR3 rearrangement, sequence reads were collapsed and filtered. For each sample, productive Simpson clonality was calculated as the square root of Simpson's diversity index across productive rearrangements. TCRdb limited this immuneACCESS table to in-frame rearrangements with V and J called. A share of clones is missing; checked studies link under half to unresolved V genes, and the rest is unexplained. That table is the source of V, J and clone size, and D and trimming were worked out from the DNA. In this sample the table shows almost 350,000 clones, roughly nine tenths of which occur a single time. The biggest ten clones account for over 3.5% of the sample.

At one collaborating source in Seattle, patients were enrolled during active infection and were followed longitudinally through the course of disease. Whole blood was collected in K2EDTA tubes by collaborating institutions according to the institutions' own protocols. For TCRbeta analysis, collaborator samples were shipped as frozen whole blood, as isolated PBMCs, or as DNA extracted from either sample type. A word on this clone: Its target antigen remains unknown. One base away there is no much larger clone; base qualities are not given.

Source material: peripheral blood. The sequence was obtained from a woman aged 60-70 years with COVID-19, enrolled during active disease. This sequence uses TRBV6-4 and TRBJ1-1; the central 9 bases match TRBD1. Here the CDR3 is given as CASSEQGAGTEAFF. The nucleotide sequence reads as follows: TGTGCCAGCAGTGAACAGGGGGCTGGAACTGAAGCTTTCTTT.